This paragraph covers one T cell receptor (beta chain) sequence. From germline, CDR1 is SEHNR and CDR2 FQNEAQ (reference sequence). V was shortened by 1 base and J by 0 bases, with 9 bases between the two germline ends. The CDR3 extends over 15 amino acids. This sample is part of a study of blood T cell repertoires in COVID-19. Study details: Sites across the United States, Italy and Spain contributed samples from acute and convalescent COVID-19. PBMCs, B-cell-depleted T cells, or T cells were the source of the cDNA or gDNA that made up the material.

The authors' processing: The authors estimated nucleated cell counts from reference gene primer amplification. TCRdb keeps only in-frame clones here, not all; method: immunoSEQ multiplex PCR. V, J and clone size are taken as reported in that table, and D and trimming were inferred from the DNA itself. The profile shows about 72,000 clones, roughly 82% of them singletons. Sequenced: peripheral blood. The chain carries TRBV7-9 and TRBJ1-2, with no clear D. The sequence derives from a human donor in a cohort sampled during active COVID-19. CDR3 coding DNA: TGTGCCAGCAGCTTAGGGCAGGCGTCTAACTATGGCTACACCTTC. Protein: CASSLGQASNYGYTF.